This TCR beta chain originates from a study of T cell repertoires in cytomegalovirus infection. Turning to the study itself: Evidence of both CMV infection and a matching HLA type came from public TCR beta signatures. Findings and caveats of the study: Dominating the ex vivo response were TCR beta clonotypes that were CMV-specific and HLA-C-restricted.

CDR1 SGHTA and CDR2 FQGNSA come from the germline V gene. The CDR3 length is 16 residues. The V gene lost 2 bases and the J gene lost 4 bases, with 17 bases spanning the gap. TCRdb fed the reads into MiXCR, producing one record per CDR3 protein. This table has 150,000 to 200,000 distinct CDR3 sequences, about a sixth appearing once. Comments on this clonotype: No antigen is known for it. Lacking the conserved final phenylalanine or tryptophan, this CDR3 likely reflects a read error.

The source is a human donor in good health (CMV status not recorded). Some clones in this sample may be carry-over from other donors' samples. This chain connects TRBV7-2 to TRBJ2-5, with a possible D match to TRBD2 (6 bases). Sequences were obtained from CD8+ T cells from PBMCs. As DNA, the CDR3 is TGTGCCAGCAGCTTACCTGCTAGCGACGATGGAGAGACCCAGTACTCC. Translating gives CASSLPASDDGETQYS.